This TCR beta chain was profiled in a study of beta chain features in type 1 diabetes. Broader study findings: Researchers cautioned that cDNA sequencing could over-represent cells with high TCR expression. The study left unresolved whether HLA type influences TCRB rearrangement.

The V gene's germline CDR1 is MNHNY and CDR2 SVGAGI (reference sequence). The J segment lost 4 bases and the V segment lost 8 bases, leaving 6 bases of the junction unmatched. This CDR3 comprises 15 residues. Regarding this clone: What it binds is unknown.

Expressed TCRB transcripts got sequenced, as all isolated RNA was reverse transcribed. TCRdb keeps only in-frame clones here, not all; method: immunoSEQ multiplex PCR. The data hold 150,000 to 200,000 clones, with 7.5% to 9.5% observed a single time. Each sorted population was over 95% pure. This TCR came from a woman between 18 and 29 years old in good health. Sequencing was performed on central memory CD4+ T cells from blood. The chain recombines TRBV6-6 with TRBJ2-6; TRBD1 matches 9 bases. CDR3 residues: CASLQGASGANVLTF. CDR3 nucleotides: TGTGCCAGCTTACAGGGGGCGAGCGGGGCCAACGTCCTGACTTTC.